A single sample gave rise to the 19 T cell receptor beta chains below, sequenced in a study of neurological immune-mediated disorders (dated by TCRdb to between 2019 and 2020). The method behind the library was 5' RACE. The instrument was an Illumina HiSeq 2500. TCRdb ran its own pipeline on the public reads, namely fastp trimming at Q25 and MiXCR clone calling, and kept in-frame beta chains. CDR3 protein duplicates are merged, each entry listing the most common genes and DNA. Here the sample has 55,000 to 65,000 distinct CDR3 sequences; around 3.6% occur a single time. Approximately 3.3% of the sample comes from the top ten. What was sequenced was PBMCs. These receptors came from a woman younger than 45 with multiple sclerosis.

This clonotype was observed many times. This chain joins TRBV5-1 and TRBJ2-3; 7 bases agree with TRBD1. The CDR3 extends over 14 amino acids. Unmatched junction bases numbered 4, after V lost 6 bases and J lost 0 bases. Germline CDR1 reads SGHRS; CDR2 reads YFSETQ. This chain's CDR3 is CASNTGQSTDTQYF. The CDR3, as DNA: TGCGCCAGCAATACGGGACAGAGCACAGATACGCAGTATTTT.

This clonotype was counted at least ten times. CDR3 bases: TGTGCCAGCAGCTTTGCCGGACTAGCCACGAACACCGGGGAGCTGTTTTTT. It is translated as CASSFAGLATNTGELFF. The chain recombines TRBV11-2 with TRBJ2-2, with 8 bases matching TRBD2. This CDR3 contains 17 residues. CDR1 and CDR2 (germline): SGHAT, FQNNGV. Germline trimming cut 3 bases from V and 0 bases from J; bases unmatched to any gene: 6.

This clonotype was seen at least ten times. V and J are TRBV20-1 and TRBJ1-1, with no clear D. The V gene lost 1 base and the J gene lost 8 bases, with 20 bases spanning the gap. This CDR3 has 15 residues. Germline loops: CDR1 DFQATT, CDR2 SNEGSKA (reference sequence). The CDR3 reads CSARVSTLPQSEAFF. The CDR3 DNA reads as TGCAGTGCTAGAGTCTCCACCCTGCCACAGAGCGAAGCTTTCTTT.

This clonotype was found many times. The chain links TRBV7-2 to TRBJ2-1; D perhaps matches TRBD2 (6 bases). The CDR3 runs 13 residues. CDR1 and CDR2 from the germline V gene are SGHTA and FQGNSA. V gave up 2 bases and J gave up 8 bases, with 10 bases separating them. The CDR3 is CASSLPGLYEQFF. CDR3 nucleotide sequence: TGTGCCAGCAGCTTACCGGGACTGTATGAGCAGTTCTTC.

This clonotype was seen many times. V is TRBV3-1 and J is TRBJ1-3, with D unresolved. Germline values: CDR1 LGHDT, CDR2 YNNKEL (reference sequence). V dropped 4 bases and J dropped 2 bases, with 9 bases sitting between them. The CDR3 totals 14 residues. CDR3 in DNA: TGTGCCAGCAGCCCTCGGATTCCTGGAAACACCATATATTTT. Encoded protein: CASSPRIPGNTIYF.

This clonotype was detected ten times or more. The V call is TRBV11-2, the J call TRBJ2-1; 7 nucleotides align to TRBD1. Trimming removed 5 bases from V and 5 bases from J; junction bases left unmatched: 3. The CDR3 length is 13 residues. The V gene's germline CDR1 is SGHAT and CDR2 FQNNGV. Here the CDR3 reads CASSLDRDNEQFF. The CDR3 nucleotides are TGTGCCAGCAGCCTTGACAGGGACAATGAGCAGTTCTTC.

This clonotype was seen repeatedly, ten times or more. The CDR3 spells CASSVAVRGTGELFF. In DNA, the CDR3 is TGTGCCAGCAGCGTAGCGGTCCGGGGCACCGGGGAGCTGTTTTTT. The V gene is TRBV9, the J gene TRBJ2-2, with D perhaps TRBD2 (5 bases). Germline-derived CDR1 and CDR2 are SGDLS and YYNGEE. There are 15 residues in the CDR3. V was shortened by 0 bases and J by 4 bases, with 10 bases between the two germline ends.

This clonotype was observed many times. The CDR3 reads CSAVRETQYF. CDR3 DNA sequence: TGCAGTGCTGTCAGGGAGACCCAGTACTTC. The chain uses TRBV20-1 and TRBJ2-5, with D uncertain. CDR3 length equals 10 residues. V dropped 5 bases and J dropped 5 bases, with 6 bases sitting between them. Germline V gene data show CDR1 as DFQATT and CDR2 as SNEGSKA (reference sequence).

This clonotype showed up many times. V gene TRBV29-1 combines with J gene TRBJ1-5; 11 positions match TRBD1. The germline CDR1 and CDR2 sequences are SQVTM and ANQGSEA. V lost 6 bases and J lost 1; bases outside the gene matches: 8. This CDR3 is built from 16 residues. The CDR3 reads CSVEGQGERSNQPQHF. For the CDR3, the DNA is TGCAGCGTGGAGGGACAGGGGGAGAGAAGCAATCAGCCCCAGCATTTT.

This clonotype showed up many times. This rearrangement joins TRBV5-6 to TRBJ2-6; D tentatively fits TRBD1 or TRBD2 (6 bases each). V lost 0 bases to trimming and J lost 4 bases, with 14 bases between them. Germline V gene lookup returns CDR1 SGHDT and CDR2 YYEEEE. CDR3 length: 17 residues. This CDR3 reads CASSLVSSGAGANVLTF. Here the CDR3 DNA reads TGTGCCAGCAGCTTGGTTTCTTCGGGGGCCGGGGCCAACGTCCTGACTTTC.

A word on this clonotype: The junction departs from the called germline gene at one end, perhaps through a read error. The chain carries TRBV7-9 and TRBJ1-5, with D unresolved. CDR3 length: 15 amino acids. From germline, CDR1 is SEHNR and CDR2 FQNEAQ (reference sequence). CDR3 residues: CASSPGEYSNQPQNF. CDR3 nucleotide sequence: TGTGCCAGCAGCCCCGGGGAATATAGCAATCAGCCCCAGAATTTT.

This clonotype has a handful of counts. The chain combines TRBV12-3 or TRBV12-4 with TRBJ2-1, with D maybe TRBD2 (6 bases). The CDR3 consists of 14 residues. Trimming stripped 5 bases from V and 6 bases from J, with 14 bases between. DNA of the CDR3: TGTGCCAGCAGTCCCCAGGGACTCCTCAATGAGCAGTTCTTC. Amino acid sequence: CASSPQGLLNEQFF.

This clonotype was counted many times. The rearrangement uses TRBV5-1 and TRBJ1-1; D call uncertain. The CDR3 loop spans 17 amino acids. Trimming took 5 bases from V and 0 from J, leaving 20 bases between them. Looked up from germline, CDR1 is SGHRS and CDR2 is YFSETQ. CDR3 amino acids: CASRPPPGSPMNTEAFF. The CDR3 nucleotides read TGCGCCAGCAGGCCCCCGCCGGGCAGTCCCATGAACACTGAAGCTTTCTTT. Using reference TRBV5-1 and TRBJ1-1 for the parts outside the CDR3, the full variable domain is KAGVTQTPRYLIKTRGQQVTLSCSPISGHRSVSWYQQTPGQGLQFLFEYFSETQRNKGNFPGRFSGRQFSNSRSEMNVSTLELGDSALYLCASRPPPGSPMNTEAFFGQGTRLTVV.

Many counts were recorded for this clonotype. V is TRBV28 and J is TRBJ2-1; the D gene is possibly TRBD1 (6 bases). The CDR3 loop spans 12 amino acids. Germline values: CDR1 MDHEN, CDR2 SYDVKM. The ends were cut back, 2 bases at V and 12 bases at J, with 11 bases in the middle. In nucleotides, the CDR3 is TGTGCCAGCAGTTTACGAAGAGGGGGGCAGTTCTTC. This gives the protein CASSLRRGGQFF.

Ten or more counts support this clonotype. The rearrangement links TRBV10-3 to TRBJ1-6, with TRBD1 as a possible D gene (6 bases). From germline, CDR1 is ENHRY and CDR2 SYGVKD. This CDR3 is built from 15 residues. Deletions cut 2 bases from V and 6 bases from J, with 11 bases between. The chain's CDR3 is CAISEGGSGNSPLHF. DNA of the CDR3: TGTGCCATCAGTGAGGGGGGCAGTGGTAATTCACCCCTCCACTTT.

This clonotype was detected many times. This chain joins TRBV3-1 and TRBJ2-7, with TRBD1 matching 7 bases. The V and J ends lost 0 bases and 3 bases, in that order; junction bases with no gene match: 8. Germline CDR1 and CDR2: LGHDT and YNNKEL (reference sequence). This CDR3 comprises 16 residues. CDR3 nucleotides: TGTGCCAGCAGCCAAGATCAGGGACAGAGATACTACGAGCAGTACTTC. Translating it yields CASSQDQGQRYYEQYF.

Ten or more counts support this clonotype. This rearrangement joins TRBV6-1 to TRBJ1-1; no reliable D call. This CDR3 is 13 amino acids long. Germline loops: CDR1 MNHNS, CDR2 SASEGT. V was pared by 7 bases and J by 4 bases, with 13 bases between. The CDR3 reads CASINRLITEAFF. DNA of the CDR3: TGTGCCAGCATAAATCGGTTGATCACTGAAGCTTTCTTT.

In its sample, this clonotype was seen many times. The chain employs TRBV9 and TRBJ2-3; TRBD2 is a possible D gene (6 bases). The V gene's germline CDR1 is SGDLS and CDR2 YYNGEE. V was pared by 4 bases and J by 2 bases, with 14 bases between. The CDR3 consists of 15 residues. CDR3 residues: CASSRKASATDTQYF. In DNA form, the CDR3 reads TGTGCCAGCAGCCGAAAGGCTAGCGCCACAGATACGCAGTATTTT.

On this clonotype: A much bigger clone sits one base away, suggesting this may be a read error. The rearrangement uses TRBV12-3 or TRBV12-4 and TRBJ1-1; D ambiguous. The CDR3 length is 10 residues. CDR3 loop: CARSSQEAFF. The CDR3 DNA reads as TGTGCCAGAAGTTCACAGGAAGCTTTCTTT.